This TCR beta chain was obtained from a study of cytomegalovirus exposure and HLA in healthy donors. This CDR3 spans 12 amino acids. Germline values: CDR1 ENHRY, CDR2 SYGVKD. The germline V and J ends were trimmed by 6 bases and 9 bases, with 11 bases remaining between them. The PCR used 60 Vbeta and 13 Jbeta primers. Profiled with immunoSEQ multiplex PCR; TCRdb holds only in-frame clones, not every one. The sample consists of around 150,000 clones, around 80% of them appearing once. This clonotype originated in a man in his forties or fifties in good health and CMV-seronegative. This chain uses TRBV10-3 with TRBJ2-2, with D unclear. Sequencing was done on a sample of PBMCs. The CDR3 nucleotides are TGTGCCATCAGGACGGAGTCCCGGGAGCTGTTTTTT. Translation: CAIRTESRELFF.